This is a list of T cell receptor beta chains from one sample in a study of PD-1 blockade in classical Hodgkin lymphoma. TCRdb keeps only in-frame clones here, not all; method: immunoSEQ multiplex PCR. The table shows approximately 60,000 clones, with about 87% occurring only once. Sequenced material: peripheral blood mononuclear cells (PBMCs), taken at baseline. The receptors shown here come from a human donor with classical Hodgkin lymphoma. Each CDR3 is given with its conserved first and last residue. The order of the fields is J gene, clone size, V gene, D gene, CDR3 DNA, CDR3 protein. D genes are given only for firm matches. Some rows have no size entry. The others give once, few or many, or a class for an expanded clone.

TRBJ2-5,once,TRBV7-9,.,TGTGCCAGCAGCTTACAGGATGCGGAGACCCAGTACTTC,CASSLQDAETQYF
TRBJ1-1,.,TRBV5-6,.,TGTGCCAGCAGGCTTTCGCAGGTGAACGCTGAAGCTTTCTTT,CASRLSQVNAEAFF
TRBJ2-2,.,TRBV9,.,TGTGCCAGCAGCCCGGTAAACACCGGGGAGCTGTTTTTT,CASSPVNTGELFF
TRBJ2-7,.,TRBV6-1,.,TGTGCCAGCAGTGAGCTTCCGGGGGACCACGAGCAGTACTTC,CASSELPGDHEQYF
TRBJ2-3,.,TRBV11-2,.,TGTGCCAGCACCGCCGCCCAGGGGTTTGGTACGCAGTATTTT,CASTAAQGFGTQYF
TRBJ1-1,.,TRBV19,.,TGTGCCAGCTCTAAGTGGGTGAACACTGAAGCTTTCTTT,CASSKWVNTEAFF
TRBJ1-1,.,TRBV5-6,TRBD1,TGTGCCAGCAGCTTGGCAGCAGGGGGGAACACTGAAGCTTTCTTT,CASSLAAGGNTEAFF
TRBJ1-3,.,TRBV5-8,.,TGTGCCAGCAGCTTGGATTTTAGGGTAGACAGTGGCCTTGGAAACACCATATATTTT,CASSLDFRVDSGLGNTIYF
TRBJ1-2,.,TRBV5-1,.,TGCGCCAGCAGCTTGGATCAGGGGAACTATGGCTACACCTTC,CASSLDQGNYGYTF
TRBJ2-1,.,TRBV27,.,TGTGCCAGCAGTTTAAGCCCATACAATGAGCAGTTCTTC,CASSLSPYNEQFF
TRBJ2-7,once,TRBV7-2,TRBD1,TGTGCCAGCAGCTTTACAGGGGTCTCCTACGAGCAGTACTTC,CASSFTGVSYEQYF
TRBJ2-2,.,TRBV12-5,TRBD1,TGTGCTAGTGCCTCGACAGGGGAGGTCGGGGAGCTGTTTTTT,CASASTGEVGELFF
TRBJ1-4,.,TRBV7-9,.,TGTGCCAGCAGCCCCTGGGCGACTAATGAAAAACTGTTTTTT,CASSPWATNEKLFF
TRBJ2-7,.,TRBV4-2,.,TGTGCCAGCAGCCAAGTGGGGATAGGGTTAAGCTACGAGCAGTACTTC,CASSQVGIGLSYEQYF
TRBJ1-4,.,TRBV7-5,.,TGTGTCAGAAGCTTAGTTCAGGGGTTTGGGGAAAAACTGTTTTTT,CVRSLVQGFGEKLFF
TRBJ1-2,few,TRBV15,.,TGTGCCACCAGCCACCGGACAGCACTCTATGGCTACACCTTC,CATSHRTALYGYTF
TRBJ1-2,.,TRBV30,.,TGTGCCTGGAGCGCCTTGGGGCAGGGGAACTATGGCTACACCTTC,CAWSALGQGNYGYTF
TRBJ2-3,.,TRBV7-7,.,TGTGCCAGCAGCCCCCGACCCAATCCAACAGATACGCAGTATTTT,CASSPRPNPTDTQYF
TRBJ2-3,.,TRBV9,.,TGTGCCAGCAGCGTAGAAATGGATACGCAGTATTTT,CASSVEMDTQYF
TRBJ2-7,.,TRBV30,.,TGTGCCTGGAGTGAAGGGAATACCTACGAGCAGTACTTC,CAWSEGNTYEQYF
TRBJ2-7,.,TRBV7-9,.,TGTGCCAGCAGCCTTGCCCGGGGGTCCTACGAGCAGTACTTC,CASSLARGSYEQYF
TRBJ2-1,.,TRBV6-1,.,TGTGCCAGCAGTGATTGGACAATTGAGCAGTTCTTC,CASSDWTIEQFF
TRBJ1-2,.,TRBV11-1,.,TGTGCCAGCAGCCCCGGGACCGACTACTATGGCTACACCTTC,CASSPGTDYYGYTF
TRBJ2-2,.,TRBV28,.,TGTGCCAGCAATATGCCTCGCGGGAACACCGGGGAGCTGTTTTTT,CASNMPRGNTGELFF
TRBJ1-5,.,TRBV7-9,TRBD1,TGTGCCAGCAGCTTCGGACAGGGGCATGGTCAGCCCCAGCATTTT,CASSFGQGHGQPQHF
TRBJ1-2,.,TRBV15,.,TGTGCCACCAGCAGACTGCCGACAGTTATCTATGGCTACACCTTC,CATSRLPTVIYGYTF
TRBJ2-3,.,TRBV4-1,.,TGCGCCAGCAGCCAAGGGGGACTGAGTTCGGCGGATACGCAGTATTTT,CASSQGGLSSADTQYF
TRBJ1-2,.,TRBV7-2,TRBD1,TGTGCCAGCAGCTCGGGACAGCCTTTAGGCTATGGCTACACCTTC,CASSSGQPLGYGYTF
TRBJ2-1,.,TRBV7-8,.,TGTGCCAGCAGCCCCGTCCCCAGAGATGAGCAGTTCTTC,CASSPVPRDEQFF
TRBJ2-1,.,TRBV5-1,.,TGCGCCAGCCGGTCGGGGATTAACAATGAGCAGTTCTTC,CASRSGINNEQFF
TRBJ1-2,.,TRBV27,TRBD1,TGTGCCAGCAGTACGCAGGGGGCGGCTGGCTACACCTTC,CASSTQGAAGYTF
TRBJ2-6,once,TRBV7-8,.,TGTGCCAGCAGCCCCCCTGGGGCCAACGTCCTGACTTTC,CASSPPGANVLTF
TRBJ2-1,.,TRBV10-1,TRBD2,TGCGCCAGCAGTGAGTTGTGTTTGCCGGTGGGGGGGGGATACAATGAGCAGTTCTTC,CASSELCLPVGGGYNEQFF
TRBJ1-6,once,TRBV11-1,.,TGTGCCAGCAGCTTAAATTCACCCCTCCACTTT,CASSLNSPLHF
TRBJ1-2,few,TRBV30,.,TGTGCCTGGGGGGATCTCCCGGGCCCAACTAACTATGGCTACACCTTC,CAWGDLPGPTNYGYTF
TRBJ1-2,.,TRBV7-9,.,TGTGCCAGCAGCTTACCCGGGGGACATGGCTACACCTTC,CASSLPGGHGYTF
TRBJ1-5,.,TRBV27,.,TGTGCCAGCAGTTTAAGCATGGGGGGCAATCAGCCCCAGCATTTT,CASSLSMGGNQPQHF
TRBJ1-2,.,TRBV9,.,TGTGCCAGCAGCGTAGTGGGGGTGCAAGAAGGCTACACCTTC,CASSVVGVQEGYTF
TRBJ2-5,.,TRBV5-1,.,TGCGCCAGCAGCTTGGGGTCCAGCCTCCAAGAGACCCAGTACTTC,CASSLGSSLQETQYF
TRBJ1-2,.,TRBV27,.,TGTGCCAGCAGTCAGTCAATTCTCTATGGCTACACCTTC,CASSQSILYGYTF
TRBJ1-6,.,TRBV9,.,TGTGCCAGCAGCGCCTCCGGGGGGGCGGGCTCACCCCTCCACTTT,CASSASGGAGSPLHF
TRBJ2-2,.,TRBV10-1,TRBD1,TGCGCCAGCAGTAGGACAGGGGTCACCGGGGAGCTGTTTTTT,CASSRTGVTGELFF
TRBJ1-1,.,TRBV19,TRBD1,TGTGCCAGTAGTCTCCTGGGACAGGGAAGCACTGAAGCTTTCTTT,CASSLLGQGSTEAFF
TRBJ2-6,.,TRBV14,.,TGTGCCAGCAGCCAAGCCCTGGGGACCAACGTCCTGACTTTC,CASSQALGTNVLTF
TRBJ2-1,.,TRBV4-2,.,TGTGCCAGCAGCCAAGGGGGGGGGCCGGGAAATGAGCAGTTCTTC,CASSQGGGPGNEQFF
TRBJ1-1,.,TRBV5-1,.,TGCGCCAGCAGCTTGGCCAAACAGTACACTGAAGCTTTCTTT,CASSLAKQYTEAFF
TRBJ2-2,.,TRBV15,.,TGTGCCACCAGCAGAGAGCGGGGACTCGGGGAGCTGTTTTTT,CATSRERGLGELFF
TRBJ1-1,.,TRBV5-1,TRBD1,TGCGCCAGCAGCTTGGGTCAGGGGGTGGGGTTTGAAGCTTTCTTT,CASSLGQGVGFEAFF